The rows below give T cell receptor beta chains drawn from one sample of a study of response to subunit inactivated influenza vaccine. TCRdb re-called the RT-PCR reads through MiXCR, storing one row per CDR3 protein. Of 250,000 to 350,000 distinct CDR3 sequences listed, about 20% are singletons. Here the sequenced sample was PBMCs from blood, taken less than 22 months after vaccination. The receptors were sampled from a man between 45 and 75 years old who received an inactivated influenza vaccine. The CDR3 runs from the conserved cysteine through the conserved F or W. The listing skips clone size in some rows; elsewhere it reads once, few, many or a size class.

TRBJ1-4	many	TRBV19	CASADGNNEKLFF
TRBJ2-2	once	TRBV3-1	CASSPRGPGELFF
TRBJ1-5	few	TRBV19	CASSIGASSLRVIHF
TRBJ1-3	NA	TRBV20-1	CSARGQGGNSGNTIYF
TRBJ2-1	NA	TRBV5-1	CASSWRSVNEQFF
TRBJ2-1	NA	TRBV28	CASSFRRDKTSYNEQFF
TRBJ1-1	NA	TRBV7-9	CASSLHRDRVTEAFF
TRBJ2-7	NA	TRBV20-1	CSAGPRDRFFYEQYF
TRBJ2-3	few	TRBV14	CASSQEGDTQYF
TRBJ2-1	once	TRBV29-1	CSAGQSSYNEQFF
TRBJ1-2	NA	TRBV20-1	CSAIPDRDGYTF
TRBJ1-1	few	TRBV7-2	CASSSVGGTLNTEAFF
TRBJ2-3	few	TRBV20-1	CSARLADTQYF
TRBJ2-3	NA	TRBV7-2	CASTPDGRAVDTQYF
TRBJ1-2	few	TRBV7-8	CASSLVPGTVNYGYTF
TRBJ2-7	few	TRBV4-1	CASSQALVTGRSGTSGYEQYF
TRBJ1-5	few	TRBV12-3/TRBV12-4	CASRSGQGGQPQHF
TRBJ1-3	NA	TRBV7-8	CASSPGRDVSGNTIYF
TRBJ2-2	NA	TRBV10-3	CACWAGQSNTGELFF
TRBJ2-7	NA	TRBV7-3	CASSLYPSYEQYF
TRBJ2-7	NA	TRBV5-1	CASSLEGQGYYEQYF
TRBJ2-7	few	TRBV4-2	CASSQDWAFGSYEQYF
TRBJ1-1	many	TRBV10-2	CASTLGQGVNTEAFF
TRBJ2-1	few	TRBV12-3/TRBV12-4	CASSPRASSYNEQFF
TRBJ1-4	few	TRBV5-5	CASSSRRDSEKLFF
TRBJ1-6	NA	TRBV19	CASSIGGQTGPYNSPLHF
TRBJ1-3	few	TRBV5-4	CASSFQGVPGTIYF
TRBJ1-1	NA	TRBV11-2	CASSRNRGRHTEAFF
TRBJ1-4	few	TRBV7-2	CASSLGLPGGNEKLFF
TRBJ1-5	NA	TRBV11-2	CASSLEGRGGRFNQPQHF
TRBJ2-3	NA	TRBV7-9	CASSLAEEPAQYF
TRBJ2-1	NA	TRBV18	CASSPRLAGGHNEQFF
TRBJ2-1	many	TRBV6-2/TRBV6-3	CASSYSPPDGLYNEQFF
TRBJ2-7	NA	TRBV6-2/TRBV6-3	CASSYQTYEQYF
TRBJ2-2	NA	TRBV7-2	CASSLTTNTGELFF
TRBJ2-3	NA	TRBV6-2/TRBV6-3	CASRGLSDTQYF
TRBJ2-1	NA	TRBV5-1	CASSMLAGSFDEQFF
TRBJ2-3	NA	TRBV11-2	CASSVDPGSTDTQYF
TRBJ1-5	NA	TRBV7-8	CASSLDRAQGNQPQHF
TRBJ1-5	many	TRBV12-3/TRBV12-4	CASSFQGNQPQHF
TRBJ1-1	NA	TRBV6-1	CASKQVYLGSTEAFF
TRBJ2-3	NA	TRBV7-2	CASSQPDYTQYF
TRBJ2-3	once	TRBV7-2	CASSLALAGAATDTQYF
TRBJ2-1	NA	TRBV6-2/TRBV6-3	CASSYPGQGSLGRVYNEQFF
TRBJ1-1	few	TRBV5-4	CASTTTSNTEAFF
TRBJ2-3	NA	TRBV20-1	CSARASRYTDTQYF
TRBJ1-1	many	TRBV12-3/TRBV12-4	CASSPWTENTEAFF